The rows below give T cell receptor beta chains drawn from one sample of a study of T-cell reconstitution after alpha-beta-depleted transplantation in children. TCRdb re-derived calls from the PCR reads in MiXCR, one entry per CDR3 protein. Here the sample spans around 530,000 distinct CDR3 sequences, approximately 32% being singletons. The specimen comprised PBMCs from the stem cell graft donor, sampled from the stem cell graft. The receptor source for this set is a human donor who donated a stem cell graft to a child with aplastic anemia. CDR3s include the opening cysteine and the closing phenylalanine or tryptophan. Fields, in order: J gene, D gene, V gene, clone size, CDR3 DNA, CDR3 protein. D genes are given only for firm matches. Some rows mark clone size as missing; the rest say once, few, many or name a class of expanded clone.

>TRBJ2-1|TRBD2|TRBV18|-
TGTGCCAGCTCCGGCCAAGTAGCGGGAGTTAATGAGCAGTTCTTC
CASSGQVAGVNEQFF
>TRBJ2-3|-|TRBV5-1|few
TGCGCCAGCAGCTTCGAACGGCTCGATACGCAGTATTTT
CASSFERLDTQYF
>TRBJ2-2|TRBD1|TRBV7-9|-
TGTGCCAGCAGCAACCTAGGACAGGGCGGCACCGGGGAGCTGTTTTTT
CASSNLGQGGTGELFF
>TRBJ1-1|-|TRBV6-4|few
TGTGCCAGCAGCCTTAGACCAGACAGGAACACTGAAGCTTTCTTT
CASSLRPDRNTEAFF
>TRBJ2-1|-|TRBV6-5|-
TGTGCCAGCAGTAACGGTGGGTCGGGCGTGAAGCAGTTCTTC
CASSNGGSGVKQFF
>TRBJ2-3|TRBD2|TRBV4-1|-
TGCGCCAGCAGCCAAGACGGAGCGGGAGTGACAGATACGCAGTATTTT
CASSQDGAGVTDTQYF
>TRBJ1-2|-|TRBV20-1|-
TGCAGTGCCATCCCAGGGCCCATCTATGGCTACACCTTC
CSAIPGPIYGYTF
>TRBJ1-6|-|TRBV10-2|-
TGCGCCAGCAGGGGGACAAGTTCACCCCTCCACTTT
CASRGTSSPLHF
>TRBJ1-1|-|TRBV18|-
TGTGCCAGCTCACCCGGACCCTTATGGGGCACTGAAGCTTTCTTT
CASSPGPLWGTEAFF
>TRBJ1-4|-|TRBV11-2|-
TGTGCCAGCAGCTTAGAAGGGTGGGTTAATGAAAAACTGTTTTTT
CASSLEGWVNEKLFF
>TRBJ2-1|TRBD1|TRBV12-3/TRBV12-4|few
TGTGCCAGCACCTATTCAACAGGGGACAATGAGCAGTTCTTC
CASTYSTGDNEQFF
>TRBJ1-1|-|TRBV7-3|-
TGTGCCAGCAGCTTAGGGGGAGTTGTTACTGAAGCTTTCTTT
CASSLGGVVTEAFF
>TRBJ1-1|TRBD1|TRBV18|-
TGTGCCAGCTCAAGGGTCGGAGGACAGGGTGGGAACACTGAAGCTTTCTTT
CASSRVGGQGGNTEAFF
>TRBJ1-2|-|TRBV6-1|-
TGTGCCAGCCTAAGTAAGGTCTCGAAGGAGGGCTACACCTTC
CASLSKVSKEGYTF
>TRBJ2-1|-|TRBV12-3/TRBV12-4|-
TGTGCCAGCAGTTTCCCAGCGAAATTCTTCTACAATGAGCAGTTCTTC
CASSFPAKFFYNEQFF
>TRBJ2-1|TRBD2|TRBV11-2|-
TGTGCCAGCAGCTTAGATCCATCAGCGGGGGGCTACAATGAGCAGTTCTTC
CASSLDPSAGGYNEQFF
>TRBJ2-2|TRBD2|TRBV27|-
TGTGCCAGCAGACTAGCGGGAGCGAACACCGGGGAGCTGTTTTTT
CASRLAGANTGELFF
>TRBJ2-2|TRBD1|TRBV5-1|-
TGCGCCAGCAGCTTGGGAATAATGGGGACAGCGAACACCGGGGAGCTGTTTTTT
CASSLGIMGTANTGELFF
>TRBJ1-1|-|TRBV11-2|-
TGTGCCAGCAGCTTAGATCGGGGCACGTACACTGAAGCTTTCTTT
CASSLDRGTYTEAFF
>TRBJ1-3|TRBD1|TRBV9|-
TGTGCCAGCAGCGTAGTAGGGGACAGGGTTGGTGACACCATATATTTT
CASSVVGDRVGDTIYF
>TRBJ1-1|-|TRBV6-4|-
TGTGCCAGCAGTGTGGGGCAGGGAGGTGAAGCTTTCTTT
CASSVGQGGEAFF
>TRBJ2-4|-|TRBV4-1|-
TGCGCCAGCAGCCAAGACATGGGAGCCAAAAACATTCAGTACTTC
CASSQDMGAKNIQYF
>TRBJ1-1|-|TRBV12-5|-
TGTGCTAGTGGTTTGGAAGAGGTTGAAGCTTTCTTT
CASGLEEVEAFF
>TRBJ2-3|-|TRBV4-3|few
TGCGCCAGCAGCCAAGAGTCCAGGCAGGGAGATACGCAGTATTTT
CASSQESRQGDTQYF
>TRBJ1-5|-|TRBV9|-
TGTGCCAGCAGCCCTAAGGAGTACAATCAGCCCCAGCATTTT
CASSPKEYNQPQHF
>TRBJ1-3|-|TRBV12-3/TRBV12-4|few
TGTGCCAGCAGCGAGACCTCCTCTGGAAACACCATATATTTT
CASSETSSGNTIYF
>TRBJ2-5|-|TRBV29-1|-
TGCAGCGTTGCGCCCACGGCCCACGAGACCCAGTACTTC
CSVAPTAHETQYF
>TRBJ2-1|TRBD2|TRBV27|-
TGTGCCAGCAGTTTAACGGCCCTAGCGGGAGGGCTTAAGAAAAATGAGCAGTTCTTC
CASSLTALAGGLKKNEQFF
>TRBJ2-1|-|TRBV18|few
TGTGCCAGCTCACCACCGGGGGCTAGCGTCACTGAGCAGTTCTTC
CASSPPGASVTEQFF
>TRBJ1-2|-|TRBV28|-
TGTGCCAGCAGTCTCCCCTCCAGAGCTAACTATGGCTACACCTTC
CASSLPSRANYGYTF
>TRBJ2-2|TRBD1|TRBV6-2/TRBV6-3|-
TGTGCCAGCAGTTACAGGCGACAGGGCCACACCGGGGAGCTGTTTTTT
CASSYRRQGHTGELFF
>TRBJ2-1|-|TRBV4-1|few
TGCGCCAGCAGCCAAGAGGGGGGTCAACTGGTTGACAATGAGCAGTTCTTC
CASSQEGGQLVDNEQFF
>TRBJ2-1|TRBD2|TRBV29-1|few
TGCAGCGTTGAAGATCGGTCGGGAGCGGGAGGGTTGGGGTTCTTC
CSVEDRSGAGGLGFF
>TRBJ2-1|TRBD2|TRBV11-2|-
TGTGCCAGCTCCTCTCCCACCGGACTAGCGGGAGGAAGCTCCTACAATGAGCAGTTCTTC
CASSSPTGLAGGSSYNEQFF
>TRBJ2-1|-|TRBV30|few
TGTGCCTGGAGTGTTATGCTTGTGAGCGACCGGTTCTCCTACAATGAGCAGTTCTTC
CAWSVMLVSDRFSYNEQFF
>TRBJ2-3|TRBD2|TRBV7-2|few
TGTGCCAGCAGCTTAGTAGCTAGCGGGACTAGCACAGATACGCAGTATTTT
CASSLVASGTSTDTQYF